Included here is one TCR beta chain sequence, with context. No antigen is known for it. At one end, the junction sequence differs from germline, possibly due to a read error. The data derive from a study of OX40 agonist ivuxolimab in advanced cancers. Study observations and caveats: Low clonal expansion, among the lowest seen, marked partial responders at 0.1-3.0 mg/kg.

The CDR3 covers 15 residues. Germline CDR1 PRHDT, CDR2 FYEKMQ (reference sequence). The method was immunoSEQ multiplex PCR; TCRdb's version includes in-frame clones alone and lacks a portion of them. The top ten hold 1% of the sample, which has over 100,000 clones, about 93% seen once. The specimen comprised CD4+ or CD8+ T cells sorted from blood, sampled in a trial of the OX40 agonist ivuxolimab. The V gene is TRBV13, the J gene TRBJ2-6; 8 nucleotides agree with TRBD2. This clonotype was sampled from an adult with an advanced solid tumor such as melanoma, head and neck, liver or kidney cancer. In DNA, the CDR3 is TGTGCCAGCAGCTTAGCCGGGAGGGGGGCCGACGTCCTGACTTTC. It yields the protein CASSLAGRGADVLTF.